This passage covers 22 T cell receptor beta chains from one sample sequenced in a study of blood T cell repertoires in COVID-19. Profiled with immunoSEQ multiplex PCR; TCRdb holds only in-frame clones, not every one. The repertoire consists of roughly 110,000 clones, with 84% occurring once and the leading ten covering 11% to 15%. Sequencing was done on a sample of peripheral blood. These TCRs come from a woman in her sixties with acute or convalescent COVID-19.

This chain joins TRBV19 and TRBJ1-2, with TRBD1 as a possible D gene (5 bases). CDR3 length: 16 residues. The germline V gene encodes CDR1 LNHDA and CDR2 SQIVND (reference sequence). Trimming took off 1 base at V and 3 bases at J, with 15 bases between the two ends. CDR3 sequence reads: CASSIVPQGRDYGYTF. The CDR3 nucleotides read TGTGCCAGTAGTATAGTCCCGCAGGGAAGAGACTATGGCTACACCTTC. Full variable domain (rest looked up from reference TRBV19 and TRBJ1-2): DGGITQSPKYLFRKEGQNVTLSCEQNLNHDAMYWYRQDPGQGLRLIYYSQIVNDFQKGDIAEGYSVSREKKESFPLTVTSAQKNPTAFYLCASSIVPQGRDYGYTFGSGTRLTVV.

The CDR3 DNA reads as TGTGCCAGCAGCCGCCGGGACAGGGGGCTTGACGAGCAGTACTTC. This codes for CASSRRDRGLDEQYF. The V and J genes are TRBV5-4 and TRBJ2-7, with 12 bases matching TRBD1. V shed 4 bases, J shed 5 bases, and the junction held 7 bases outside the gene matches. The germline V gene has CDR1 SGHNT and CDR2 YYREEE (reference sequence). CDR3 length equals 15 residues.

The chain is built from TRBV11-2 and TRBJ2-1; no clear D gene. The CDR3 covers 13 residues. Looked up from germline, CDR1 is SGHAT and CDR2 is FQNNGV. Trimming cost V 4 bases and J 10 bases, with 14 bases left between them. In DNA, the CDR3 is TGTGCCAGCAGCTCCCAAAGCGTCGCCGAGCAGTTCTTC. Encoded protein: CASSSQSVAEQFF.

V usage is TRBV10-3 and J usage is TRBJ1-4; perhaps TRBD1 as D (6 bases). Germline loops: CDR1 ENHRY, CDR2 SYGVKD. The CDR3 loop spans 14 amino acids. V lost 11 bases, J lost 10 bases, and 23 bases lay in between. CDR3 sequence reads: CAAATGGAEGKLFF. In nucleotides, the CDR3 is TGTGCCGCAGCAACGGGGGGGGCAGAGGGAAAACTGTTTTTT.

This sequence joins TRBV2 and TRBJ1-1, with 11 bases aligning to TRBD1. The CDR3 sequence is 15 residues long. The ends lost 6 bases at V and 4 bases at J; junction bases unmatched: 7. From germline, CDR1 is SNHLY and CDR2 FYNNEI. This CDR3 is CASSQHGQGATEAFF. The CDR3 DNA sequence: TGTGCCAGCAGCCAACACGGACAGGGGGCCACTGAAGCTTTCTTT.

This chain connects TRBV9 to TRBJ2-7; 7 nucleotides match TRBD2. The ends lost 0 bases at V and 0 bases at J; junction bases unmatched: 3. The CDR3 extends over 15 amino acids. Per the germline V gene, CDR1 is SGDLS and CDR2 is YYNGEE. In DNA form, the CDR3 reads TGTGCCAGCAGCGTAGCGGGGGGAAGCTCCTACGAGCAGTACTTC. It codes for CASSVAGGSSYEQYF. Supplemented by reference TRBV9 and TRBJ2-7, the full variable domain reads DSGVTQTPKHLITATGQRVTLRCSPRSGDLSVYWYQQSLDQGLQFLIQYYNGEERAKGNILERFSAQQFPDLHSELNLSSLELGDSALYFCASSVAGGSSYEQYFGPGTRLTVT.

The CDR3 reads CASIRTGNTGELFF. The CDR3 coding sequence is TGTGCCAGCATAAGGACAGGGAACACCGGGGAGCTGTTTTTT. The chain employs TRBV27 and TRBJ2-2; 7 nucleotides align to TRBD1. Germline V gene lookup returns CDR1 MNHEY and CDR2 SMNVEV (reference sequence). The CDR3 length is 14 residues. V dropped 7 bases and J dropped 1; count of bases not matched to a gene: 3.

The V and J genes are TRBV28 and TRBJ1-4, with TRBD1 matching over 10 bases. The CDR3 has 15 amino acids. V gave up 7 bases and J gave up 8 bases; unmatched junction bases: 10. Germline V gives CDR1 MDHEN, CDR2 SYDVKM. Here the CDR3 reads CASIRRQGAWEKLFF. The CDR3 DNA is TGTGCCAGCATCCGAAGACAGGGGGCGTGGGAAAAACTGTTTTTT.

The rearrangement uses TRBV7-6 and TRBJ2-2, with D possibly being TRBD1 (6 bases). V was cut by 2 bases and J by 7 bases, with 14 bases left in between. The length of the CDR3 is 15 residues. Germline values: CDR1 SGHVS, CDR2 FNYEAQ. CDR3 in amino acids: CASSLSQGIHGELFF. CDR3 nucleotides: TGTGCCAGCAGCTTATCGCAGGGGATACACGGGGAGCTGTTTTTT. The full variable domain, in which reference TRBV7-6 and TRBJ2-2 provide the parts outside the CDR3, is GAGVSQSPRYKVTKRGQDVALRCDPISGHVSLYWYRQALGQGPEFLTYFNYEAQQDKSGLPNDRFSAERPEGSISTLTIQRTEQRDSAMYRCASSLSQGIHGELFFGEGSRLTVL.

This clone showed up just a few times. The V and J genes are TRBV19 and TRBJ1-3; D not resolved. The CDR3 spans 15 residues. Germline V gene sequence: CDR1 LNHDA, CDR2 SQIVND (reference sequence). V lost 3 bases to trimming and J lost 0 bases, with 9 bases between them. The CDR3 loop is CASSMRADSGNTIYF. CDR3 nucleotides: TGTGCCAGTAGTATGAGGGCTGACTCTGGAAACACCATATATTTT. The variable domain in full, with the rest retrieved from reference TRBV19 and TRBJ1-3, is DGGITQSPKYLFRKEGQNVTLSCEQNLNHDAMYWYRQDPGQGLRLIYYSQIVNDFQKGDIAEGYSVSREKKESFPLTVTSAQKNPTAFYLCASSMRADSGNTIYFGEGSWLTVV.

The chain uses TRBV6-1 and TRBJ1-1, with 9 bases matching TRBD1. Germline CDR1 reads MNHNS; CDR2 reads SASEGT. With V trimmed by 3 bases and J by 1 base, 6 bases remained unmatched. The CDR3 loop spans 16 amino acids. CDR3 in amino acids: CASSEFPGQGNTEAFF. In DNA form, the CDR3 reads TGTGCCAGCAGTGAGTTTCCGGGACAGGGGAACACTGAAGCTTTCTTT.

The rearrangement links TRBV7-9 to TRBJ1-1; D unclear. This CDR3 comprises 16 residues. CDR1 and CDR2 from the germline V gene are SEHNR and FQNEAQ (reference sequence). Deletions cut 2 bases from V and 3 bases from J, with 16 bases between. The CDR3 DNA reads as TGTGCCAGCAGCTTAAGGGTAGAGGGCGCGGACACTGAAGCTTTCTTT. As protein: CASSLRVEGADTEAFF.

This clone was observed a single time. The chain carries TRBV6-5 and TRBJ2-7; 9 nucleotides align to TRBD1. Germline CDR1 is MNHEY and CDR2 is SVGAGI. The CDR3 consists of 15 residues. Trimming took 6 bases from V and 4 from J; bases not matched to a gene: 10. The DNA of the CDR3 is TGTGCCAGCAGGGACCCGGGACAGGGAGAATACGAGCAGTACTTC. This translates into CASRDPGQGEYEQYF.

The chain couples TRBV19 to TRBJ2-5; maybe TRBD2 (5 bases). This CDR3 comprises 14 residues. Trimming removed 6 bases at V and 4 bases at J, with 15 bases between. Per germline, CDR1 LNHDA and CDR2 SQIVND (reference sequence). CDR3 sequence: CASRDSRRTETQYF. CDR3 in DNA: TGTGCCAGTAGAGACTCTCGGAGGACAGAGACCCAGTACTTC. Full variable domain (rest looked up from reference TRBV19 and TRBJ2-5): DGGITQSPKYLFRKEGQNVTLSCEQNLNHDAMYWYRQDPGQGLRLIYYSQIVNDFQKGDIAEGYSVSREKKESFPLTVTSAQKNPTAFYLCASRDSRRTETQYFGPGTRLLVL.

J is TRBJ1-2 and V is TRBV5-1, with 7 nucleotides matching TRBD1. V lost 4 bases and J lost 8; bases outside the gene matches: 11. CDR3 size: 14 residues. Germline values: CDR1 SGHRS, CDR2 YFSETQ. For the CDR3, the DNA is TGCGCCAGCAGCCCCGAGACAGGGATATCGGGCTACACCTTC. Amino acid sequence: CASSPETGISGYTF.

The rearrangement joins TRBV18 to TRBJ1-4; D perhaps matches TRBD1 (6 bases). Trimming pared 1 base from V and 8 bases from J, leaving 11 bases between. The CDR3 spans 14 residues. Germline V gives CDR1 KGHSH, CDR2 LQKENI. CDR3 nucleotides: TGTGCCAGCTCACCACAACAGGGTGACGAAAAACTGTTTTTT. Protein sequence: CASSPQQGDEKLFF.

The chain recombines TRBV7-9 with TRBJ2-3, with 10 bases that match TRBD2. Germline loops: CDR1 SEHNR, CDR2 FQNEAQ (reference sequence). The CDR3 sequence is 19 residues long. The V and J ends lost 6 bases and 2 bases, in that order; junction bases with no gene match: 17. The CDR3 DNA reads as TGTGCCAGCAGTTTTCCTCCTACCCGGACTAGCGGACCCACAGATACGCAGTATTTT. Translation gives CASSFPPTRTSGPTDTQYF.

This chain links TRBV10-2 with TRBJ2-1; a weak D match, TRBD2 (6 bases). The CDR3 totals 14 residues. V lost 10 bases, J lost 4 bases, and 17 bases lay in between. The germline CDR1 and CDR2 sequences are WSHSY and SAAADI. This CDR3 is CATRRAYTYNEQFF. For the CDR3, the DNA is TGCGCCACCCGGAGGGCCTATACGTACAATGAGCAGTTCTTC.

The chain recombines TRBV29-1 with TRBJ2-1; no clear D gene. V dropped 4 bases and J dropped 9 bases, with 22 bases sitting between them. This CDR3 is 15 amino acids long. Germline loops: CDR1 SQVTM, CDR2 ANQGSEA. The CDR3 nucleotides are TGCAGCGTTGGTCAGCGATCATTTACCAACGGTGAGCAGTTCTTC. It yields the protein CSVGQRSFTNGEQFF.

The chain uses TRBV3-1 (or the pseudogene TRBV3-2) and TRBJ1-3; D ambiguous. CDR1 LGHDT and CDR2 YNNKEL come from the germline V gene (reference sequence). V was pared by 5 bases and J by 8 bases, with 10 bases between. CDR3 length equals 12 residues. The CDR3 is CASSWWRDTIYF. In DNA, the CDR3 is TGTGCCAGCAGCTGGTGGAGGGACACCATATATTTT.

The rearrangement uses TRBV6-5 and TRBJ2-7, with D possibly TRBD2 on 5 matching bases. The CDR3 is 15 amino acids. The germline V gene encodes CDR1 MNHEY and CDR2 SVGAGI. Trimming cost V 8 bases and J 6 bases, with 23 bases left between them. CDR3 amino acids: CASPSCGRSICEQYF. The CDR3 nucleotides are TGTGCCAGCCCTTCGTGCGGGCGGTCTATTTGCGAGCAGTACTTC.

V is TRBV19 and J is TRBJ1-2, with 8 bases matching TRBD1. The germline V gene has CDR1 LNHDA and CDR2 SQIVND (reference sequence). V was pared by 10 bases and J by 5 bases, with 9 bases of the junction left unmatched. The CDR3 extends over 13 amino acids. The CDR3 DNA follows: TGTGCCACCCACGGACAGGGCCCTTATGGCTACACCTTC. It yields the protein CATHGQGPYGYTF. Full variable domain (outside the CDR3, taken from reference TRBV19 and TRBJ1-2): DGGITQSPKYLFRKEGQNVTLSCEQNLNHDAMYWYRQDPGQGLRLIYYSQIVNDFQKGDIAEGYSVSREKKESFPLTVTSAQKNPTAFYLCATHGQGPYGYTFGSGTRLTVV.